This TCR beta chain emerged from a study of regulatory T cells in long-lasting Graves disease. For the study at large: Duration of antithyroid drug therapy among newly diagnosed Graves' patients was under 3 months. General study findings and limits: The study found TRBV28, TRBJ1-2 and TRBJ2-5 favored in persistent disease.

Of note for this clonotype: The antigen is unknown. The junction departs from the called germline gene at one end, perhaps through a read error.

The V gene's germline CDR1 is MRHNA and CDR2 SNTAGT. The CDR3 covers 11 residues. Construction of TCR beta libraries relied on iRepertoire HTBI primers and on Arm-PCR targeting CDR3 regions. TCRdb fed the multiplex PCR reads into MiXCR, producing one record per CDR3 protein. The table records approximately 480,000 distinct CDR3 sequences, about a sixth of them present only once. Documented time point: newly diagnosed GD, antithyroid drugs for less than 3 months. The authors made the TCR library using RNA they extracted from PBMCs. This same sample was also part of a study on T cells in Graves' hyperthyroidism and ophthalmopathy.

The rearrangement uses TRBV6-4 and TRBJ2-7; 10 bases map to TRBD1. The receptor was derived from a middle-aged man with Graves disease. The sample consisted of peripheral blood mononuclear cells (PBMCs), taken at new diagnosis, from a patient treated with antithyroid drugs. The CDR3 region has the DNA TGTGCCAGCAGACACCGGGACAGGGGAAACTTC. Translated: CASRHRDRGNF.